A selection of T cell receptor beta chains follows, all from one sample in a study of a mutant IDH1 vaccine in newly diagnosed glioma. No antigens are known for them. Here immunoSEQ multiplex PCR was the method, and the copy in TCRdb shows in-frame clones only, minus some. The sample has about 94,000 clones, about 90% seen once. This sample comprised PBMCs, obtained from a glioma patient whose treatment included an IDH1 peptide vaccine. The receptors here all came from a woman aged 50 to 60 with glioma. The CDR3 runs from the conserved cysteine through the conserved F or W. The D gene is left open where the match is weak. Only part of the rows carry a size: once, few, many, or a class if the clone is expanded.

CDR3 protein | CDR3 DNA | J gene | clone size | D gene | V gene | CDR3 length
CASSGGTGGYGYTF | TGTGCCAGCAGTGGGGGGACAGGGGGCTATGGCTACACCTTC | TRBJ1-2 | few | TRBD1 | TRBV6-1 | 14
CASSLGPGVSGNTIYF | TGTGCCAGCAGCTTAGGCCCCGGGGTTTCTGGAAACACCATATATTTT | TRBJ1-3 | - | - | TRBV13 | 16
CASSSTGGARMPQHF | TGTGCCAGCAGCAGTACAGGGGGCGCAAGGATGCCCCAGCATTTT | TRBJ1-5 | - | TRBD1 | TRBV7-2 | 15
CASSLNQGQPQHF | TGTGCCAGCAGTTTAAACCAGGGTCAGCCCCAGCATTTT | TRBJ1-5 | - | - | TRBV7-2 | 13
CASWAVFTDTQYF | TGTGCCTCGTGGGCGGTCTTCACAGATACGCAGTATTTT | TRBJ2-3 | - | - | TRBV6-5 | 13
CAISPLPGTGSHNEQFF | TGTGCCATCAGCCCTCTCCCCGGGACAGGGTCCCACAATGAGCAGTTCTTC | TRBJ2-1 | - | TRBD1 | TRBV10-3 | 17
CASSIGQGTSGNTIYF | TGTGCCAGCAGCATTGGACAGGGAACCTCTGGAAACACCATATATTTT | TRBJ1-3 | - | TRBD1 | TRBV7-9 | 16
CASSSPGTGIYGYTF | TGTGCCAGCAGTTCCCCCGGGACAGGGATCTATGGCTACACCTTC | TRBJ1-2 | - | TRBD1 | TRBV28 | 15
CASRPDGSSTDTQYF | TGTGCCAGTAGGCCGGACGGTTCTAGCACAGATACGCAGTATTTT | TRBJ2-3 | - | - | TRBV19 | 15
CASSELNGRFNGYTF | TGTGCCAGCAGTGAGTTGAACGGGAGATTTAATGGCTACACCTTC | TRBJ1-2 | once | - | TRBV6-1 | 15
CAISESWGATNEKLFF | TGTGCCATCAGTGAGTCGTGGGGTGCAACTAATGAAAAACTGTTTTTT | TRBJ1-4 | once | - | TRBV10-3 | 16
CASSDRRSTQYF | TGTGCCAGCAGTGACCGTCGATCTACGCAGTATTTT | TRBJ2-3 | - | - | TRBV6-1 | 12
CASSVGVGEDYEQYF | TGTGCCAGCAGCGTAGGGGTGGGGGAGGACTACGAGCAGTACTTC | TRBJ2-7 | - | - | TRBV9 | 15
CASSDRVTEAFF | TGTGCCAGCAGTGACAGGGTAACTGAAGCTTTCTTT | TRBJ1-1 | - | - | TRBV6-1 | 12
CASTRFGGCYEQYF | TGTGCCAGCACCCGATTCGGGGGTTGCTACGAGCAGTACTTC | TRBJ2-7 | - | - | TRBV6-5 | 14
CASSLRQGGPYGYTF | TGTGCCAGCAGCTTACGACAGGGGGGCCCCTATGGCTACACCTTC | TRBJ1-2 | - | TRBD1 | TRBV13 | 15
CASSATGGSYEQYF | TGTGCCAGCAGTGCGACAGGGGGCTCCTACGAGCAGTACTTC | TRBJ2-7 | - | TRBD1 | TRBV6-6 | 14
CASSLTSGGTFFSYNEQFF | TGTGCCAGCAGCTTAACTAGTGGCGGGACTTTCTTCTCCTACAATGAGCAGTTCTTC | TRBJ2-1 | - | - | TRBV7-3 | 19
CASSQFRRRHTEAFF | TGTGCCAGCAGCCAATTCCGACGGCGCCACACTGAAGCTTTCTTT | TRBJ1-1 | - | - | TRBV14 | 15
CASRDRGHSYEQYF | TGTGCCAGCAGGGACAGGGGACACTCCTACGAGCAGTACTTC | TRBJ2-7 | - | TRBD1 | TRBV2 | 14